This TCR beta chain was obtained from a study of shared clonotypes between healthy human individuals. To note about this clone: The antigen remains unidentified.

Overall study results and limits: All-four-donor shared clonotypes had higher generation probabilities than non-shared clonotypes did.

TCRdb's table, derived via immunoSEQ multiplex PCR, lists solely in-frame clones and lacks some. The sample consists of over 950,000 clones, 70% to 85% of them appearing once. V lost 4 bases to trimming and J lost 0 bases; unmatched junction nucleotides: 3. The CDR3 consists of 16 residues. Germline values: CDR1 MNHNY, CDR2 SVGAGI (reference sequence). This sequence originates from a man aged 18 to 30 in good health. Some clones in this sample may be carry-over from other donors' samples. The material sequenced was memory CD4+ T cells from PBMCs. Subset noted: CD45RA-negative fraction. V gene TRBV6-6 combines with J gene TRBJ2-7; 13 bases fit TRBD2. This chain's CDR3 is CASSFRTSGSSYEQYF. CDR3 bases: TGTGCCAGCAGTTTCCGGACTAGCGGGAGCTCCTACGAGCAGTACTTC.